This T cell receptor (beta chain) came from a study of long-term antiretroviral therapy in people with HIV. Study-wide results and limits: Transplant donor controls retained higher diversity, though diversity increased after ART. Documentation of ART adherence, viral resistance or therapy changes was absent.

Run at survey level, the immunoSEQ assay was version v3.0. Assay: immunoSEQ multiplex PCR; the TCRdb copy retains only in-frame clones and omits some. Of roughly 38,000 clones in the sample, 80% were seen once. With regard to this clone: Its antigen is unidentified.

With 5 bases clipped from V and 6 bases from J, the junction kept 7 bases outside the gene matches. CDR1 is SGHTA and CDR2 is FQGNSA in the germline V gene. This CDR3 contains 13 residues. The input for sequencing was unsorted PBMCs, taken 3.4 years after starting antiretroviral therapy. This sequence originates from a man aged 25 to 40 with HIV. V is TRBV7-2 and J is TRBJ2-7; TRBD2 matches 7 bases. The CDR3 DNA reads as TGTGCCAGCAGCACAAGCGGGACGGGCGAGCAGTACTTC. Translated, it gives CASSTSGTGEQYF. Full variable domain (missing parts from reference TRBV7-2 and TRBJ2-7): GAGVSQSPSNKVTEKGKDVELRCDPISGHTALYWYRQSLGQGLEFLIYFQGNSAPDKSGLPSDRFSAERTGGSVSTLTIQRTQQEDSAVYLCASSTSGTGEQYFGPGTRLTVT.